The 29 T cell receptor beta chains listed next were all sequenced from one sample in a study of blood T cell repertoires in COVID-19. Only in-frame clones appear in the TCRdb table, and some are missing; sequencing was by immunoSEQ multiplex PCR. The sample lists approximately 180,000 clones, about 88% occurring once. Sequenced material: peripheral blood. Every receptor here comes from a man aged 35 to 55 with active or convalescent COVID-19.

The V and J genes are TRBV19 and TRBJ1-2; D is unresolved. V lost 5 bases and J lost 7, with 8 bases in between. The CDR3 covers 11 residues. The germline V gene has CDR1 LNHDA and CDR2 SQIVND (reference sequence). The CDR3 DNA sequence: TGTGCCAGTAGTCAAGCACGTGGCTACACCTTC. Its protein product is CASSQARGYTF.

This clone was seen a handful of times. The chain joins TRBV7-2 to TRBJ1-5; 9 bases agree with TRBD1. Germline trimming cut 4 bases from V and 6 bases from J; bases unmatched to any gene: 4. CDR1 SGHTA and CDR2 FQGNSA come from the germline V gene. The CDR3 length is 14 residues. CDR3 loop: CASSSGQGSQPQHF. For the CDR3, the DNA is TGTGCCAGCAGCTCGGGACAGGGAAGTCAGCCCCAGCATTTT. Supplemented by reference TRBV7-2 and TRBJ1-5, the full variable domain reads GAGVSQSPSNKVTEKGKDVELRCDPISGHTALYWYRQSLGQGLEFLIYFQGNSAPDKSGLPSDRFSAERTGGSVSTLTIQRTQQEDSAVYLCASSSGQGSQPQHFGDGTRLSIL.

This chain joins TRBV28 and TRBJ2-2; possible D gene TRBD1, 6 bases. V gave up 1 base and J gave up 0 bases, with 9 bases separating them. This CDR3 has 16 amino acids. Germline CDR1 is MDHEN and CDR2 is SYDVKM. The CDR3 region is CASSLSGTPNTGELFF. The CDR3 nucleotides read TGTGCCAGCAGTTTATCGGGGACACCGAACACCGGGGAGCTGTTTTTT.

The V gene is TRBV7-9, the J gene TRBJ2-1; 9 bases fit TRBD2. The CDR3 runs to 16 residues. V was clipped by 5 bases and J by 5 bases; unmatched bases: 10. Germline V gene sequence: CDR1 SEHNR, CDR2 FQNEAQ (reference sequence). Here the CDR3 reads CASSPRGGGADNEQFF. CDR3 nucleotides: TGTGCCAGCAGCCCAAGGGGCGGGGGGGCAGACAATGAGCAGTTCTTC.

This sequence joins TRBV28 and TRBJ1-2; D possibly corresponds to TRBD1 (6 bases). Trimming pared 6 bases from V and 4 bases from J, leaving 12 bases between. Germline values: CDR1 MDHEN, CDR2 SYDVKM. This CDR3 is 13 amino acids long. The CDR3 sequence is CASSPGQSYGYTF. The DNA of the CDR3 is TGTGCCAGCAGCCCCGGACAGTCCTATGGCTACACCTTC.

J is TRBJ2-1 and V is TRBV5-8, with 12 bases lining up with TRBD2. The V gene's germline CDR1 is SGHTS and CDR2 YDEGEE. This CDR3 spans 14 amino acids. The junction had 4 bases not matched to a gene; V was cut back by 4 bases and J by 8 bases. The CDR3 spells CASSRLAGVHEQFF. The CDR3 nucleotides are TGTGCCAGCAGCCGACTAGCGGGAGTCCATGAGCAGTTCTTC.

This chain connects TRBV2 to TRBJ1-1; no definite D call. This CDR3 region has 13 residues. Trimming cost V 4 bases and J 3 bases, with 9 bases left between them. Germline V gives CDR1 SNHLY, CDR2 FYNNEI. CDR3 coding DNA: TGTGCCAGCAGTGTCATGGACTACACTGAAGCTTTCTTT. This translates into CASSVMDYTEAFF.

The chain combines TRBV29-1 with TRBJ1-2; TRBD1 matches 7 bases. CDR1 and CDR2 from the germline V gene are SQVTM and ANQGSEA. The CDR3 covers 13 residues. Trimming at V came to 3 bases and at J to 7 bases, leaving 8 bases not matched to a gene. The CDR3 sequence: CSVDGTASGGYTF. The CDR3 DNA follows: TGCAGCGTTGACGGGACAGCCTCGGGTGGCTACACCTTC.

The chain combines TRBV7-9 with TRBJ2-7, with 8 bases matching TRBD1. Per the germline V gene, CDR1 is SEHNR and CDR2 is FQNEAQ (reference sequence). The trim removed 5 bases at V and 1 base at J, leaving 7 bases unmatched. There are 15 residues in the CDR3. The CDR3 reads CASSAPGTGSYEQYF. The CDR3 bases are TGTGCCAGCAGCGCCCCCGGGACAGGATCCTACGAGCAGTACTTC.

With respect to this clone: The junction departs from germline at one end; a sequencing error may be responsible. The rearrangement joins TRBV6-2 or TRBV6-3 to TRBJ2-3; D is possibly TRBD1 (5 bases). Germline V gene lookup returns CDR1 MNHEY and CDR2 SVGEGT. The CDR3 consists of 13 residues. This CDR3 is CASSFTRTGTQYF. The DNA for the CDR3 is TGTGCCAGCAGCTTTACTCGCACAGGTACGCAGTATTTT.

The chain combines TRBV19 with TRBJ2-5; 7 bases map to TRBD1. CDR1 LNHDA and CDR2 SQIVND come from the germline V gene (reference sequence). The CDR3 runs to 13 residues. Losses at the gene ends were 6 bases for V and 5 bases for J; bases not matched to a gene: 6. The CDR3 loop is CASRATGTETQYF. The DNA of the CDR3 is TGTGCCAGTAGGGCGACAGGGACGGAGACCCAGTACTTC.

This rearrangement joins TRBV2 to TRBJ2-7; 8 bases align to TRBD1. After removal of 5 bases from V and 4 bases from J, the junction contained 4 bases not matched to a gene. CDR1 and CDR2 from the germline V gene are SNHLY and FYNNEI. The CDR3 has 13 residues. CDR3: CASSLDRAYEQYF. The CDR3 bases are TGTGCCAGCAGTTTGGACAGGGCTTACGAGCAGTACTTC.

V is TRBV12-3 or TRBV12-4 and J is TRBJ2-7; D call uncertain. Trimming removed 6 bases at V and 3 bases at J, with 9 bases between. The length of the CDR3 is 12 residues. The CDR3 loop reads CASSPPDYEQYF. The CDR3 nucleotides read TGTGCCAGCAGCCCGCCAGACTACGAGCAGTACTTC.

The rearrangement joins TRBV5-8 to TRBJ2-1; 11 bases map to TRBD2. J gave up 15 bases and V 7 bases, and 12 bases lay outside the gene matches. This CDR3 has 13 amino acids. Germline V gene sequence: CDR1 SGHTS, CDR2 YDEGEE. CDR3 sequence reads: CASQRDSGRAGFF. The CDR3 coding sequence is TGTGCCAGCCAGCGGGATAGCGGGAGGGCGGGGTTCTTC.

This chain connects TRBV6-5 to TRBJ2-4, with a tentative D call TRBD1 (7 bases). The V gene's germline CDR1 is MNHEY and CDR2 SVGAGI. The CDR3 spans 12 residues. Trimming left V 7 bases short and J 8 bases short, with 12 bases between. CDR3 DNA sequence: TGTGCCAGCAAAGACAGGGAGGACATTCAGTACTTC. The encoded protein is CASKDREDIQYF.

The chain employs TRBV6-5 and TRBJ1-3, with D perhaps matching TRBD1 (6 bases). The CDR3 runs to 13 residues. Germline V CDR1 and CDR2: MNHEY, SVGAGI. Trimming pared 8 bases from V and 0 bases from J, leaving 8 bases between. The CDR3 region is CASARGSGNTIYF. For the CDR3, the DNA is TGTGCCAGCGCCAGGGGCTCTGGAAACACCATATATTTT.

This CDR3 reads CASSTLGGIGSPLHF. CDR3 DNA: TGTGCCAGTAGTACCCTCGGAGGTATTGGTTCACCCCTCCACTTT. The rearrangement joins TRBV19 to TRBJ1-6; D ambiguous. Trimming left V 4 bases short and J 9 bases short, with 16 bases between. CDR3 length: 15 amino acids. Germline V gene sequence: CDR1 LNHDA, CDR2 SQIVND (reference sequence).

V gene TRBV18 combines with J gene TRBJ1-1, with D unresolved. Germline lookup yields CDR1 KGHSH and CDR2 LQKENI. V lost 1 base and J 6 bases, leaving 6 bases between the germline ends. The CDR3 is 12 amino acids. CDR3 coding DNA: TGTGCCAGCTCACCACTCGGTTCTGAAGCTTTCTTT. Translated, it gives CASSPLGSEAFF.

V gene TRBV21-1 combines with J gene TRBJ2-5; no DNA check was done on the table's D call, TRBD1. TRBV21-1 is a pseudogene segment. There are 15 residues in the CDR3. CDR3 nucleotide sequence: TGTGCCAGCAGCAACCGACAGGGGGGAAAAGAGACCCAGTACTTC. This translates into CASSNRQGGKETQYF.

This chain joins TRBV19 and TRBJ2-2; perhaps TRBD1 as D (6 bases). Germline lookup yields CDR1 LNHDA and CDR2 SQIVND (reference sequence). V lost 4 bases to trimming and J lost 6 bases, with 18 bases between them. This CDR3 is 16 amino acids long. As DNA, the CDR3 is TGTGCCAGTAGTAATTCGAAAGACAGGTTTGCCGGGGAGCTGTTTTTT. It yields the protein CASSNSKDRFAGELFF.

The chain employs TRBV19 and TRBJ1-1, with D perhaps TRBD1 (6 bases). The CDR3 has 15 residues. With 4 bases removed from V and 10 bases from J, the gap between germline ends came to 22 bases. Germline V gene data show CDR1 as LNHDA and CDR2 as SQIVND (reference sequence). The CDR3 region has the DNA TGTGCCAGTAGTAAACCCGATACAGGGCTCAATGGAGCTTTCTTT. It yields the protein CASSKPDTGLNGAFF.

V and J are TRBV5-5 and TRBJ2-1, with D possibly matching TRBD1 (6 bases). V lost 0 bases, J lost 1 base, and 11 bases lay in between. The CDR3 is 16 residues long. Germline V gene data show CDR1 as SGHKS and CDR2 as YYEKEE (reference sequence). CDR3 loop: CASSLAGQRSYNEQFF. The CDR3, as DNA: TGTGCCAGCAGCTTGGCGGGACAACGATCCTACAATGAGCAGTTCTTC.

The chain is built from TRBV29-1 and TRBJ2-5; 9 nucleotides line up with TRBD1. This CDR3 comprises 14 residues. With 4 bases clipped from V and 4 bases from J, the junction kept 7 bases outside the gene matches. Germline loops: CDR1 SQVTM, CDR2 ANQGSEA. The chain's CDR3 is CSVAGQGWVETQYF. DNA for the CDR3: TGCAGCGTTGCGGGACAGGGATGGGTAGAGACCCAGTACTTC.

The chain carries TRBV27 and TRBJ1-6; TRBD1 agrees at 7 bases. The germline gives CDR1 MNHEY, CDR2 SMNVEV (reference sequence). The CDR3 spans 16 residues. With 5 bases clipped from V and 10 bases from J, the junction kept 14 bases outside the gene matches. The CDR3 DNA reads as TGTGCCAGCAGTACCCTCCGGAGGGGGCTTGGCTCACCCCTCCACTTT. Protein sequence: CASSTLRRGLGSPLHF.

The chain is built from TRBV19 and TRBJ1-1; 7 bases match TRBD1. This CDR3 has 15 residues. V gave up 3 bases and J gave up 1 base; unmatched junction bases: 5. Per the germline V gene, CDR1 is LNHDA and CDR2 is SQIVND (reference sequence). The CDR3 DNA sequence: TGTGCCAGTAGTATTCAGACAGGGTGGAACACTGAAGCTTTCTTT. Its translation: CASSIQTGWNTEAFF.

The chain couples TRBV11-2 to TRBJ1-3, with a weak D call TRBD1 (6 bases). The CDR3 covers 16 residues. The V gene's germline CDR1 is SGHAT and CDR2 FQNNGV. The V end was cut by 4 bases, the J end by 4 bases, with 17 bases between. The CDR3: CASSSDRALMGNTIYF. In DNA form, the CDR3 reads TGTGCCAGCAGCTCGGACAGAGCCTTGATGGGAAACACCATATATTTT.

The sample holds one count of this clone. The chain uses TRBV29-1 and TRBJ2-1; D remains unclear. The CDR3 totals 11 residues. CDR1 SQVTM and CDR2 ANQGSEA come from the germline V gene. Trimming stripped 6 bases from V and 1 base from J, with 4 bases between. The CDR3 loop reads CSVPSYNEQFF. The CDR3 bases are TGCAGCGTCCCGTCCTACAATGAGCAGTTCTTC.

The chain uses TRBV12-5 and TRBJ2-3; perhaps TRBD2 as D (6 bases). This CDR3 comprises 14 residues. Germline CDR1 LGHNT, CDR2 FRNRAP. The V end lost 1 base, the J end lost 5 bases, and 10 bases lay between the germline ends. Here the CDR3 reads CASGLGGDQDTQYF. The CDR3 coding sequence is TGTGCTAGTGGTTTGGGCGGGGACCAAGATACGCAGTATTTT.

The chain's CDR3 is CASSFLENLNTEAFF. The CDR3 nucleotides read TGCGCCAGCAGCTTCTTAGAGAATTTGAACACTGAAGCTTTCTTT. The chain is built from TRBV5-1 and TRBJ1-1; the D is unclear. The CDR3 covers 15 residues. Germline V lookup: CDR1 SGHRS, CDR2 YFSETQ. V was shortened by 2 bases and J by 0 bases, with 11 bases between the two germline ends.